These T cell receptor beta chains were read from a single sample in a study of blood T cells in healthy people across ages. TCRdb re-derived calls from the 5' RACE reads in MiXCR, one entry per CDR3 protein. This sample has fewer than 2,000,000 distinct CDR3 sequences, with about two fifths found just once. The sequencing input was blood. The receptor set was obtained from a human donor in good health. CDR3s include the opening cysteine and the closing phenylalanine or tryptophan. The D gene is left open where the match is weak. Some rows mark clone size as missing; the rest say once, few, many or name a class of expanded clone.

>TRBV3-1|17|-|once|TRBJ2-4
CASSPIAGERAKNIQYF
TGTGCCAGCAGCCCTATTGCAGGGGAGAGGGCCAAAAACATTCAGTACTTC
>TRBV20-1|11|-|few|TRBJ2-3
CSARSQQWQYF
TGCAGTGCTAGAAGCCAGCAATGGCAGTATTTT
>TRBV15|15|TRBD2|-|TRBJ2-4
CATNRDGGAKNIQYF
TGTGCCACCAACAGAGACGGGGGGGCCAAAAACATTCAGTACTTC
>TRBV5-8|14|-|-|TRBJ2-5
CASSPEAVEQTQYF
TGTGCCAGCAGCCCCGAGGCGGTTGAACAGACCCAGTACTTC
>TRBV15|15|-|-|TRBJ2-3
CATSSTVTSTDTQYF
TGTGCCACCAGCAGTACAGTCACTAGCACAGATACGCAGTATTTT
>TRBV4-1|15|-|few|TRBJ1-5
CASSHWAVGNQPQHF
TGCGCCAGCAGCCACTGGGCAGTTGGCAATCAGCCCCAGCATTTT
>TRBV4-3|13|-|few|TRBJ2-1
CASSQTDRGRKFF
TGCGCCAGCAGCCAAACGGACCGGGGCCGCAAGTTCTTC
>TRBV2|14|-|-|TRBJ1-4
CASSDGTLNEKLFF
TGTGCCAGCAGTGATGGGACCCTTAATGAAAAACTGTTTTTT
>TRBV9|15|TRBD2|-|TRBJ2-7
CASSPRLAGTYEQYF
TGTGCCAGCAGCCCCCGACTAGCGGGGACCTACGAGCAGTACTTC
>TRBV4-3|16|TRBD2|once|TRBJ2-1
CASSPGTSGVHNEQFF
TGCGCCAGCAGCCCAGGAACTAGCGGGGTGCACAATGAGCAGTTCTTC
>TRBV20-1|13|TRBD1|-|TRBJ1-2
CSAYGQGAYGYTF
TGCAGTGCTTACGGACAGGGGGCGTATGGCTACACCTTC
>TRBV7-9|15|TRBD1|-|TRBJ1-2
CASSSTGQGAGGYTF
TGTGCCAGCAGCTCGACGGGACAGGGGGCGGGTGGCTACACCTTC
>TRBV13|15|TRBD1|-|TRBJ1-1
CASSPSRQGGTEAFF
TGTGCCAGCAGCCCGTCGAGACAGGGCGGAACTGAAGCTTTCTTT
>TRBV13|18|-|-|TRBJ1-1
CASSFPGGGDERDTEAFF
TGTGCCAGCAGCTTCCCTGGGGGAGGGGACGAACGGGACACTGAGGCTTTCTTT
>TRBV7-3|13|-|few|TRBJ1-2
CASSAREICGYTF
TGTGCCAGCAGCGCTAGGGAAATATGTGGCTACACCTTC
>TRBV13|14|TRBD2|-|TRBJ2-3
CASSRTSGVDTQYF
TGTGCCAGCAGCCGGACTAGCGGGGTAGATACGCAGTATTTT
>TRBV25-1|16|TRBD1|-|TRBJ2-7
CASSDPGGSRTYEQYF
TGTGCCAGCAGTGATCCAGGGGGTAGTCGGACCTACGAGCAGTACTTC
>TRBV29-1|13|-|-|TRBJ1-1
CSAAGRFNTEAFF
TGCAGCGCCGCCGGTAGATTTAACACTGAAGCTTTCTTT
>TRBV18|15|-|-|TRBJ2-7
CASSPRGYHSSEQYF
TGTGCCAGCTCACCAAGGGGGTACCATTCGTCCGAGCAGTACTTC
>TRBV7-8|15|-|few|TRBJ1-4
CASSLTTGENEKLFF
TGTGCCAGCAGCTTAACTACAGGAGAAAATGAAAAACTGTTTTTT
>TRBV28|14|TRBD1|-|TRBJ2-4
CASSPQNRGYVQYF
TGTGCCAGCAGTCCCCAAAACAGGGGCTACGTGCAGTACTTC
>TRBV5-1|20|TRBD2|-|TRBJ2-1
CASSLESLGLAGGHYNEQFF
TGCGCCAGCAGCTTGGAGAGTTTGGGACTAGCGGGGGGGCATTACAATGAGCAGTTCTTC
>TRBV9|14|TRBD2|-|TRBJ2-3
CASGRTSGGDTQYF
TGTGCCAGCGGGAGGACTAGCGGGGGAGATACGCAGTATTTT
>TRBV5-1|15|TRBD2|few|TRBJ2-5
CASSTGTRDDETQYF
TGCGCCAGCAGCACCGGGACTAGGGATGATGAGACCCAGTACTTC
>TRBV20-1|12|-|few|TRBJ1-2
CSARQGPGDYTF
TGCAGTGCTAGACAGGGCCCAGGTGACTACACCTTC
>TRBV7-2|14|TRBD1|-|TRBJ1-2
CASSYGQGAYGYTF
TGTGCCAGCAGCTATGGACAGGGCGCCTATGGCTACACCTTC
>TRBV9|16|TRBD2|-|TRBJ2-1
CASSVGLAAKLDEQFF
TGTGCCAGCAGCGTAGGACTAGCGGCAAAGTTGGATGAGCAGTTCTTC
>TRBV29-1|14|TRBD2|few|TRBJ2-5
CSVAGAGGGETQYF
TGCAGCGTTGCGGGGGCGGGAGGGGGTGAGACCCAGTACTTC
>TRBV7-2|13|-|-|TRBJ2-7
CASSLMFGDEQYF
TGTGCCAGCAGCCTGATGTTTGGTGACGAGCAGTACTTC
>TRBV9|13|-|-|TRBJ1-2
CASSADQGNGYTF
TGTGCCAGCAGCGCCGATCAGGGCAATGGCTACACCTTC
>TRBV14|13|-|many|TRBJ2-1
CASSQAGSLGQFF
TGTGCCAGCAGCCAAGCAGGCTCGCTTGGGCAGTTCTTC
>TRBV18|16|TRBD2|few|TRBJ2-1
CASSPISLAAHNEQFF
TGCGCCAGCTCACCAATCAGCCTAGCGGCGCACAATGAGCAGTTCTTC
>TRBV20-1|13|-|-|TRBJ2-3
CSGQGRRTDTQYF
TGCAGTGGGCAAGGGCGGCGCACAGATACGCAGTATTTT
>TRBV3-1|19|-|few|TRBJ2-6
CASSYHGFASPSGANVLTF
TGTGCCAGCAGCTACCATGGTTTCGCTTCCCCCTCTGGGGCCAACGTCCTGACTTTC
>TRBV20-1|13|-|few|TRBJ2-5
CSARDSAKETQYF
TGCAGTGCTAGAGATTCCGCCAAAGAGACCCAGTACTTC
>TRBV5-1|15|TRBD1|few|TRBJ1-5
CASSAQGAENQPQHF
TGCGCCAGCAGTGCACAGGGGGCAGAGAATCAGCCCCAGCATTTT
>TRBV25-1|14|-|-|TRBJ2-3
CASSDAARTDTQYF
TGTGCCAGCAGTGATGCGGCTCGCACAGATACGCAGTATTTT
>TRBV27|14|TRBD1|-|TRBJ2-3
CASSFQGAADMQYF
TGTGCCAGCAGTTTTCAGGGGGCGGCAGATATGCAGTATTTT
>TRBV28|13|TRBD1|-|TRBJ1-2
CAGSLQGARGYTF
TGTGCCGGCAGTCTACAGGGGGCGAGGGGCTACACCTTC
>TRBV3-1|16|-|-|TRBJ2-4
CASSQMIVGSGDIQYF
TGTGCCAGCAGCCAGATGATAGTGGGCAGTGGAGACATTCAGTACTTC
>TRBV7-8|18|TRBD2|-|TRBJ2-1
CASSLGLAGGRTYNEQFF
TGTGCCAGCAGCTTAGGGTTAGCGGGGGGCCGTACGTACAATGAGCAGTTCTTC
>TRBV28|16|-|-|TRBJ1-3
CASSLTIKYSGNTIYF
TGTGCCAGCAGTTTAACGATTAAATACTCTGGAAACACCATATATTTT
>TRBV2|16|TRBD2|few|TRBJ2-4
CASSGLAGLAKNIQYF
TGTGCCAGCAGTGGGTTAGCGGGGCTAGCCAAAAACATTCAGTACTTC
>TRBV2|13|TRBD1|-|TRBJ2-4
CASMGQVASPQYF
TGTGCCAGCATGGGACAGGTCGCTTCACCCCAGTACTTC
>TRBV5-1|14|-|few|TRBJ2-2
CASSLNPHTGELFF
TGCGCCAGCAGCTTGAACCCCCACACCGGGGAGCTGTTTTTT
>TRBV20-1|15|TRBD1|-|TRBJ1-5
CSVSQSGQEHQPQHF
TGCAGTGTTAGCCAATCGGGACAGGAACATCAGCCCCAGCATTTT
>TRBV4-2|16|-|-|TRBJ2-1
CASSQSTGFAYNEQFF
TGTGCCAGCAGCCAATCTACAGGGTTCGCCTACAATGAGCAGTTCTTC
>TRBV14|14|TRBD1|-|TRBJ2-4
CASTYWTGFNEQYF
TGTGCCAGCACCTACTGGACAGGGTTCAATGAGCAGTACTTC
>TRBV4-2|15|-|-|TRBJ2-5
CASSQERGRRETQYF
TGTGCCAGCAGCCAAGAAAGGGGCAGGAGGGAGACCCAGTACTTC